The T cell receptor beta chain described here comes from a study of T cells in Graves' hyperthyroidism and ophthalmopathy. Regarding the study as a whole: Most thyroid clonotypes expanded above 0.001 were also detected in blood.

Template material for amplifying TCR beta CDR3 regions consisted of RNA transcripts. The primer set for the first-round RT-PCR of the TCR CDR3 was HTBI. One entry per CDR3 protein results from TCRdb running MiXCR on the multiplex PCR reads. The top ten clones hold 25% to 30% of a sample with hundreds of thousands of distinct CDR3 sequences, more than 13% of them seen once. Ophthalmopathy patients all had a Clinical Activity Score of at least 3, a NOSPECS grade of at least 4 and disease under 3 months old. In this sample, this clonotype turned up a few times. The target antigen is unknown. This CDR3 comprises 11 residues. The V gene end was trimmed by 8 bases and the J gene end by 7 bases; junction bases not matched to a gene: 4. Germline CDR1 is MNHEY and CDR2 is SMNVEV (reference sequence).

The sequence came from a man in his fifties with Graves' ophthalmopathy. Specimen: blood. The rearrangement joins TRBV27 to TRBJ2-7; the match to TRBD1 covers 8 bases. The CDR3 DNA reads as TGTGCCAGCCAGGGGGCGGGAGAGCAGTACTTC. As protein: CASQGAGEQYF.